These 17 T cell receptor beta chains came from one sample sequenced in a study of shared clonotypes between healthy human individuals. Sequencing was performed with immunoSEQ multiplex PCR; in TCRdb, only in-frame clones are kept and a portion is missing. The sample has around 1.4 million clones; 98% are singletons. Material: naive CD4+ T cells sorted from blood. As for subset: CD45RA+ positively selected. The receptors here all came from a man between 25 and 39 years old in good health.

J is TRBJ2-1 and V is TRBV5-1, with D possibly being TRBD1 or TRBD2 (5 bases each). With 0 bases removed from V and 4 bases from J, the gap between germline ends came to 17 bases. Per the germline V gene, CDR1 is SGHRS and CDR2 is YFSETQ. CDR3 length: 17 amino acids. CDR3 in DNA: TGCGCCAGCAGCTTGGATGGGGGTAGCGACGAGTACAATGAGCAGTTCTTC. It is translated as CASSLDGGSDEYNEQFF.

As DNA, the CDR3 is TGTGCCAGCAGCCCCACTAAGTTCGATTCCTACGAGCAGTACTTC. This sequence encodes CASSPTKFDSYEQYF. V gene TRBV5-6 combines with J gene TRBJ2-7; D not certain. V was trimmed by 4 bases and J by 1 base, leaving 15 bases between them. The CDR3 runs 15 residues. CDR1 and CDR2 from the germline V gene are SGHDT and YYEEEE.

This clone was seen only once. The chain couples TRBV15 to TRBJ2-2, with D hard to call. V was clipped by 0 bases and J by 6 bases, with 5 bases between them. Germline lookup yields CDR1 LNHNV and CDR2 YYDKDF (reference sequence). The CDR3 consists of 13 residues. The CDR3 reads CATSRDSPGELFF. CDR3 in DNA: TGTGCCACCAGCAGAGATTCGCCCGGGGAGCTGTTTTTT.

V is TRBV20-1 and J is TRBJ1-2; perhaps TRBD1 as D (5 bases). The V gene lost 6 bases and the J gene lost 5 bases, with 10 bases spanning the gap. CDR1 and CDR2 from the germline V gene are DFQATT and SNEGSKA (reference sequence). The CDR3 has 11 amino acids. The DNA of the CDR3 is TGCAGTGCGAGCGGGGGATATGGCTACACCTTC. The encoded protein is CSASGGYGYTF.

The chain has TRBV18 and TRBJ2-7; 9 nucleotides align to TRBD1. From germline, CDR1 is KGHSH and CDR2 LQKENI. The CDR3 has 16 residues. With 5 bases clipped from V and 5 bases from J, the junction kept 13 bases outside the gene matches. In DNA form, the CDR3 reads TGTGCCAGCTCAGGGGACAGGGCCTCATCCACCCACGAGCAGTACTTC. Protein sequence: CASSGDRASSTHEQYF. Looking up the rest from reference TRBV18 and TRBJ2-7 gives the full variable domain: NAGVMQNPRHLVRRRGQEARLRCSPMKGHSHVYWYRQLPEEGLKFMVYLQKENIIDESGMPKERFSAEFPKEGPSILRIQQVVRGDSAAYFCASSGDRASSTHEQYFGPGTRLTVT.

V and J are TRBV20-1 and TRBJ2-5, with D possibly TRBD2 on 5 matching bases. The CDR3 totals 11 residues. In germline, CDR1 is DFQATT, CDR2 SNEGSKA (reference sequence). V lost 6 bases to trimming and J lost 6 bases, with 11 bases between them. CDR3 in amino acids: CSAGLVKTQYF. Here the CDR3 DNA reads TGCAGTGCCGGACTCGTAAAGACCCAGTACTTC.

The CDR3 loop is CASSLPGGNEKLFF. As DNA, the CDR3 is TGCGCCAGCAGCCTCCCCGGGGGCAATGAAAAACTGTTTTTT. The chain couples TRBV5-1 to TRBJ1-4, with D tentatively TRBD1 (6 bases). Germline CDR1 is SGHRS and CDR2 is YFSETQ. The CDR3 has 14 amino acids. V shed 4 bases and J shed 5 bases, with 12 bases lying between them. Full variable domain (rest looked up from reference TRBV5-1 and TRBJ1-4): KAGVTQTPRYLIKTRGQQVTLSCSPISGHRSVSWYQQTPGQGLQFLFEYFSETQRNKGNFPGRFSGRQFSNSRSEMNVSTLELGDSALYLCASSLPGGNEKLFFGSGTQLSVL.

This chain joins TRBV25-1 and TRBJ2-1; no reliable D call. V lost 1 base, J lost 3 bases, and 4 bases lay in between. This CDR3 has 13 amino acids. In germline, CDR1 is MGHDK, CDR2 SYGVNS. CDR3 sequence reads: CASSELVYNEQFF. Here the CDR3 DNA reads TGTGCCAGCAGTGAATTGGTCTACAATGAGCAGTTCTTC.

This chain joins TRBV5-1 and TRBJ2-1; D remains unclear. The CDR3 is 17 residues long. CDR1 and CDR2 (germline): SGHRS, YFSETQ. V lost 0 bases and J 0 bases, leaving 13 bases between the germline ends. CDR3 DNA: TGCGCCAGCAGCTTGGAGGGTGGCACCTTCTCCTACAATGAGCAGTTCTTC. It translates to CASSLEGGTFSYNEQFF.

The rearrangement links TRBV11-2 to TRBJ2-1, with D perhaps TRBD2 (6 bases). Trimming cost V 3 bases and J 13 bases, with 10 bases left between them. Germline CDR1 and CDR2: SGHAT and FQNNGV. The CDR3 covers 11 residues. This CDR3 is CASSFGGNQFF. CDR3 DNA sequence: TGTGCCAGCAGCTTTGGCGGGAACCAGTTCTTC.

DNA of the CDR3: TGTGCCAGCAGCCAAGTCCAGGTCGCGACCCAGTACTTC. Translation gives CASSQVQVATQYF. The chain joins TRBV14 to TRBJ2-5; no clear D. CDR1 is SGHDN and CDR2 is FVKESK in the germline V gene. V was pared by 1 base and J by 7 bases, with 10 bases between. There are 13 residues in the CDR3.

The chain combines TRBV19 with TRBJ1-5; a weak D match, TRBD1 (6 bases). Germline V gene lookup returns CDR1 LNHDA and CDR2 SQIVND (reference sequence). The CDR3 loop spans 15 amino acids. Between the trimmed V and J ends, which lost 5 bases and 4 bases, there was a span of 15 bases. The CDR3 bases are TGTGCCAGTAGTCCCCAGACAGGAGGGAATCAGCCCCAGCATTTT. Its translation is CASSPQTGGNQPQHF. The entire variable domain, with the rest obtained from reference TRBV19 and TRBJ1-5, is as follows: DGGITQSPKYLFRKEGQNVTLSCEQNLNHDAMYWYRQDPGQGLRLIYYSQIVNDFQKGDIAEGYSVSREKKESFPLTVTSAQKNPTAFYLCASSPQTGGNQPQHFGDGTRLSIL.

The rearrangement joins TRBV19 to TRBJ1-2; TRBD1 might be the D (5 bases). Trimming stripped 5 bases from V and 2 bases from J, with 18 bases between. From germline, CDR1 is LNHDA and CDR2 SQIVND (reference sequence). The CDR3 sequence is 16 residues long. CDR3 nucleotide sequence: TGTGCCAGTAGTCCAGAGGAGAACAGGCCCAACTATGGCTACACCTTC. It specifies CASSPEENRPNYGYTF.

The chain carries TRBV27 and TRBJ1-5, with TRBD1 matching over 7 bases. CDR3 length: 16 residues. Germline V gene sequence: CDR1 MNHEY, CDR2 SMNVEV (reference sequence). V trimming: 5 bases; J trimming: 1 base; junction bases outside the gene matches: 8. The CDR3 loop reads CASSLRQGMSNQPQHF. Written as DNA, the CDR3 is TGTGCCAGCAGTCTAAGACAGGGTATGAGCAATCAGCCCCAGCATTTT.

This clone was counted a single time. The rearrangement uses TRBV5-6 and TRBJ2-2; 8 bases align to TRBD2. The ends lost 4 bases at V and 7 bases at J; junction bases unmatched: 12. Germline CDR1 and CDR2: SGHDT and YYEEEE. The CDR3 spans 16 residues. The CDR3 DNA sequence: TGTGCCAGCAGCCCAGGGCTGCGGGAGGCGGGCGGGGAGCTGTTTTTT. The encoded protein is CASSPGLREAGGELFF.

The CDR3 region is CASSVVPGSNYGYTF. CDR3 nucleotides: TGTGCCAGCAGCGTAGTCCCAGGGTCTAACTATGGCTACACCTTC. The V and J genes are TRBV9 and TRBJ1-2, with a possible D match to TRBD1 (5 bases). This CDR3 has 15 residues. Germline V lookup: CDR1 SGDLS, CDR2 YYNGEE. The V gene lost 0 bases and the J gene lost 0 bases, with 9 bases spanning the gap. The variable domain in full, with the rest retrieved from reference TRBV9 and TRBJ1-2, is DSGVTQTPKHLITATGQRVTLRCSPRSGDLSVYWYQQSLDQGLQFLIQYYNGEERAKGNILERFSAQQFPDLHSELNLSSLELGDSALYFCASSVVPGSNYGYTFGSGTRLTVV.

As concerns this clone: Other DNA sequences in this specimen translate into the identical CDR3. V and J are TRBV5-4 and TRBJ2-7; 10 bases are shared with TRBD2. CDR1 SGHNT and CDR2 YYREEE come from the germline V gene (reference sequence). J lost 0 bases, V lost 4 bases, and 1 base had no gene match. The CDR3 length is 14 residues. The CDR3 protein is CASSPSGSSYEQYF. The CDR3 DNA follows: TGTGCCAGCAGCCCTAGCGGGAGCTCCTACGAGCAGTACTTC.